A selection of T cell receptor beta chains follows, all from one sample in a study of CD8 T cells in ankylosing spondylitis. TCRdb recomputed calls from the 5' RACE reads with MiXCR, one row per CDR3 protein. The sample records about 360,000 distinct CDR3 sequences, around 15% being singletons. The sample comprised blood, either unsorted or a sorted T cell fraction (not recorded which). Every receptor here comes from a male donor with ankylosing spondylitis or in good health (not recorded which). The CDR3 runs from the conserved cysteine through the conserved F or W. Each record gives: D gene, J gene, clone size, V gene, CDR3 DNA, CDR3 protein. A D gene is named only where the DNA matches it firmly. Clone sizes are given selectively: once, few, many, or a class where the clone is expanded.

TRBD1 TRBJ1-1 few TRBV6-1 TGTGCCAGCAGGGGACAGGTGAACACTGAAGCTTTCTTT CASRGQVNTEAFF
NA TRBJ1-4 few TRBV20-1 TGCAGTGCTAGAGTCAGTCCTAATGAAAAACTGTTTTTT CSARVSPNEKLFF
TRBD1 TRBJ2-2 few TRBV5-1 TGCGCCAGCAGCACCAGGACAGGGGGCTCTACCGGGGAGCTGTTTTTT CASSTRTGGSTGELFF
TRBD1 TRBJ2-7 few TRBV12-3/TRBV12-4 TGTGCCACCCGGACAGGGGATCGCGAGCAGTACTTC CATRTGDREQYF
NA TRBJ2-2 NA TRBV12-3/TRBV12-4 TGTGCCAGCAGTTTTAAGCTTTTCGCGAACACCGGGGAGCTGTTTTTT CASSFKLFANTGELFF
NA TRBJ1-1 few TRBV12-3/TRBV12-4 TGTGCCAGCAGTTTGATGGCCGGGAACACTGAAGCTTTCTTT CASSLMAGNTEAFF
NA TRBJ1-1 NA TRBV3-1 TGTGCCAGCAGCCGCCCCCAAGCCACTGAAGCTTTCTTT CASSRPQATEAFF
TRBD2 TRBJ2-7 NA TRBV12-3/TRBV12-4 TGTGCCAGCAGATCGGACGGGGGGTCGTACGAGCAGTACTTC CASRSDGGSYEQYF
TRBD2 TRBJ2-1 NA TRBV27 TGTGCCAGCAGTCCTAGCGGGGGGAACTCCTACAATGAGCAGTTCTTC CASSPSGGNSYNEQFF
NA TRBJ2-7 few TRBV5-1 TGCGCCAGCAGCCCTAGTACGCTCTCCTACGAGCAGTACTTC CASSPSTLSYEQYF
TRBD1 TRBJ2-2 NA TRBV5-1 TGCGCCAGCAGCTACTCGGACAGGGGCAAGAACACCGGGGAGCTGTTTTTT CASSYSDRGKNTGELFF